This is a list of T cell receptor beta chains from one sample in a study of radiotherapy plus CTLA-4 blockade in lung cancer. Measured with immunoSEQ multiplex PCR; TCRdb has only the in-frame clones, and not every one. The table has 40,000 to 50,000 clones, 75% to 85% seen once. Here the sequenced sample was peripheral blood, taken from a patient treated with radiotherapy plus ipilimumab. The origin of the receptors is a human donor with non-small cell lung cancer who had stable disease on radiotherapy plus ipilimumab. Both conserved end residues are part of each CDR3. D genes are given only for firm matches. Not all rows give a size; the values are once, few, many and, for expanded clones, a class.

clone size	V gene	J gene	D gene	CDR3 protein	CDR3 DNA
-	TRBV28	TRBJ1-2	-	CASGPSYGYTF	TGTGCCAGCGGCCCAAGTTATGGCTACACCTTC
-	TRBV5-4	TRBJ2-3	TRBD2	CASSLAGGDTQYF	TGTGCCAGCAGCTTAGCGGGAGGAGATACGCAGTATTTT
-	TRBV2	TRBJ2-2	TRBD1	CASRGTGGNTGELFF	TGTGCCAGCAGAGGGACAGGGGGAAACACCGGGGAGCTGTTTTTT
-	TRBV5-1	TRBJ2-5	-	CASSSLGETQYF	TGCGCCAGCAGCTCACTAGGAGAGACCCAGTACTTC
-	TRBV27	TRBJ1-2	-	CASSSLQRDYGYTF	TGTGCCAGCAGTTCCCTACAGAGGGACTATGGCTACACCTTC
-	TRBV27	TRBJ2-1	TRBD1	CASSSSRTGSGAEQFF	TGTGCCAGCAGTTCTTCCCGGACAGGGTCTGGCGCTGAGCAGTTCTTC
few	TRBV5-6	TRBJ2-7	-	CASSSTNEQYF	TGTGCCAGCAGCTCTACCAACGAGCAGTACTTC
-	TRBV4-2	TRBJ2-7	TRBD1	CASSPEGAGSPYEQYF	TGTGCCAGCAGCCCAGAGGGGGCAGGGTCACCCTACGAGCAGTACTTC
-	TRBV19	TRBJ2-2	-	CASRSGENTGELFF	TGTGCCAGTAGATCGGGAGAGAACACCGGGGAGCTGTTTTTT
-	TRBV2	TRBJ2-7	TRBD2	CATGLPIEQYF	TGTGCCACGGGACTACCGATAGAGCAGTACTTC
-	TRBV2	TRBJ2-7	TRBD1	CASTGGTGYEQYF	TGTGCCAGCACTGGGGGGACAGGCTACGAGCAGTACTTC
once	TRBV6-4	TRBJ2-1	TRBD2	CASSPGLASHEQFF	TGTGCCAGCAGTCCGGGACTAGCGTCCCATGAGCAGTTCTTC
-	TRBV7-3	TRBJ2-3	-	CASSRGNTDTQYF	TGTGCCAGCAGTCGCGGAAACACAGATACGCAGTATTTT
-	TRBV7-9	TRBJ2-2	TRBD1	CASSSTERKGQGDTGELFF	TGTGCCAGCAGCTCCACGGAACGGAAAGGACAGGGGGACACCGGGGAGCTGTTTTTT
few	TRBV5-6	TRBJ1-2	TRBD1	CASSFPRGQSYGYTF	TGTGCCAGCAGCTTCCCCAGGGGGCAAAGCTATGGCTACACCTTC
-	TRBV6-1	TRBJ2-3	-	CASSEGGTDTQYF	TGTGCCAGCAGTGAGGGGGGAACAGATACGCAGTATTTT
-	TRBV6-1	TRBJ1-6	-	CASSEIGGTSPLHF	TGTGCCAGCAGTGAAATAGGAGGGACTTCACCCCTCCACTTT
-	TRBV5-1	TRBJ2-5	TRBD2	CASSLSGSNQETQYF	TGCGCCAGCAGCTTAAGCGGGAGCAACCAGGAGACCCAGTACTTC
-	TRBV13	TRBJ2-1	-	CASELRPAYNEQFF	TGTGCCAGCGAACTGCGGCCAGCCTACAATGAGCAGTTCTTC
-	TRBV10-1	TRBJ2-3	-	CASSFEATTDTQYF	TGCGCCAGCAGTTTTGAAGCTACCACAGATACGCAGTATTTT
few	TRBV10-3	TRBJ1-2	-	CAISESGREGSYTF	TGTGCCATCAGTGAGTCGGGCAGGGAAGGTTCCTACACCTTC
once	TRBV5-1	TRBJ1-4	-	CASSLGGGQGEKLFF	TGCGCCAGCAGCTTGGGCGGGGGGCAAGGTGAAAAACTGTTTTTT
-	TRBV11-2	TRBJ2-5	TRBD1	CASSLGGQGLRETQYF	TGTGCCAGCAGCTTAGGGGGACAGGGGCTTAGAGAGACCCAGTACTTC
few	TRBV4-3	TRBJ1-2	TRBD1	CASSDDRGYGYTF	TGCGCCAGCAGTGACGACAGGGGTTATGGCTACACCTTC
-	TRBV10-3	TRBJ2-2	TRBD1	CAISDPGQAGTGELFF	TGTGCCATCAGTGATCCGGGACAGGCTGGAACCGGGGAGCTGTTTTTT
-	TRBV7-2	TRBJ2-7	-	CASSLARASYEQYF	TGTGCCAGCAGCTTAGCGCGGGCTAGTTACGAGCAGTACTTC
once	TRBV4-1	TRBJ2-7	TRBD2	CASSQATSGSYEQYF	TGCGCCAGCAGCCAGGCGACTAGCGGGAGTTACGAGCAGTACTTC
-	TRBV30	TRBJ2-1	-	CAWSPGQIDNEQFF	TGTGCCTGGAGTCCCGGACAAATCGACAATGAGCAGTTCTTC
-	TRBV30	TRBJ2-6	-	CAWSVTGLPSGANVLTF	TGTGCCTGGAGTGTAACGGGACTGCCCTCTGGGGCCAACGTCCTGACTTTC